The 6 T cell receptor beta chains below were found in one sample sequenced in a study of regulatory dendritic cells for organ transplantation. Here immunoSEQ multiplex PCR was the method, and the copy in TCRdb shows in-frame clones only, minus some. The data show about 20,000 clones, 70% to 80% seen once. Sequencing was performed on memory CD4+ T cells from blood. Subset reported: CD45RO+ memory T cells. All receptors come from a human donor in good health.

The chain employs TRBV18 and TRBJ1-1, with a weak D call TRBD1 (6 bases). The CDR3 spans 12 residues. The ends were cut back, 11 bases at V and 1 base at J, with 11 bases in the middle. The germline gives CDR1 KGHSH, CDR2 LQKENI. The CDR3 DNA reads as TGTGCCTGCAAAGGGGGGAACACTGAAGCTTTCTTT. Translating it yields CACKGGNTEAFF.

The chain employs TRBV29-1 and TRBJ1-2; D uncertain. This CDR3 has 9 amino acids. Trimming shortened V by 3 bases and J by 6 bases, and 2 bases separated the two germline ends. Germline V lookup: CDR1 SQVTM, CDR2 ANQGSEA. CDR3 DNA: TGCAGCGTTGATAATGGCTACACCTTC. This sequence encodes CSVDNGYTF.

This rearrangement joins TRBV5-4 to TRBJ1-4; 9 nucleotides match TRBD1. V lost 4 bases to trimming and J lost 2 bases; unmatched junction nucleotides: 3. This CDR3 is built from 15 residues. Germline V gene sequence: CDR1 SGHNT, CDR2 YYREEE (reference sequence). The CDR3 DNA is TGTGCCAGCAGCGCGGGACAGGGTACTAATGAAAAACTGTTTTTT. Translated: CASSAGQGTNEKLFF.

V usage is TRBV10-3 and J usage is TRBJ1-1, with D perhaps TRBD1 (6 bases). The CDR3 covers 12 residues. Deletions cut 5 bases from V and 6 bases from J, with 10 bases between. CDR1 is ENHRY and CDR2 is SYGVKD in the germline V gene. CDR3 protein: CAISTGTAEAFF. CDR3 bases: TGTGCCATCAGTACAGGGACGGCTGAAGCTTTCTTT.

The chain couples TRBV2 to TRBJ2-5, with 8 bases identical to TRBD2. The CDR3 loop spans 12 amino acids. J gave up 4 bases and V 7 bases, and 2 bases lay outside the gene matches. Germline V gene data show CDR1 as SNHLY and CDR2 as FYNNEI. This chain's CDR3 is CASKRGGETQYF. For the CDR3, the DNA is TGTGCCAGCAAACGGGGGGGAGAGACCCAGTACTTC.

This chain links TRBV4-1 with TRBJ1-3, with TRBD1 matching 7 bases. The CDR3 length is 16 residues. Germline V gene lookup returns CDR1 MGHRA and CDR2 YSYEKL. V gave up 2 bases and J gave up 4 bases; unmatched junction bases: 8. This CDR3 reads CASSQHDRATGNTIYF. The CDR3 bases are TGCGCCAGCAGCCAACACGACAGGGCAACAGGAAACACCATATATTTT.